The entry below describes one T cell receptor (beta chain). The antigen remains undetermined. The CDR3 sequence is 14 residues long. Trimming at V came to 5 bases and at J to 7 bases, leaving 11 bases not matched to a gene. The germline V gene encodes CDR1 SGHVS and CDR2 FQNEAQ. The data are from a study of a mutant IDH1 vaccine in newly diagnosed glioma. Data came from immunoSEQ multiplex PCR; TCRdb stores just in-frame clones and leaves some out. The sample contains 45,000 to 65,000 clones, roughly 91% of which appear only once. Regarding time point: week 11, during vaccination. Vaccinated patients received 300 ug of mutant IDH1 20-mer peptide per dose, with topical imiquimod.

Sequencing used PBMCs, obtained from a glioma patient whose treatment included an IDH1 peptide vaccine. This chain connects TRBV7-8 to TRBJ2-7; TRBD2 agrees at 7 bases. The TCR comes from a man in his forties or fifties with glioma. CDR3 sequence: CASSITLGGEEQYF. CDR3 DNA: TGTGCCAGCAGCATCACCTTGGGGGGGGAAGAGCAGTACTTC. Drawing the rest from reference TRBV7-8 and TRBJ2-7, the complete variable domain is GAGVSQSPRYKVAKRGQDVALRCDPISGHVSLFWYQQALGQGPEFLTYFQNEAQLDKSGLPSDRFFAERPEGSVSTLKIQRTQQEDSAVYLCASSITLGGEEQYFGPGTRLTVT.